This T cell receptor beta chain was identified during a study of regulatory and conventional T cells in RAG deficiency. On this clone: Its antigen is currently unknown.

The sorted conventional CD4+ T cells were CD25-low and CD127-high, with genomic DNA sequenced. J lost 8 bases, V lost 5 bases, and 8 bases had no gene match. The length of the CDR3 is 15 residues. Germline lookup yields CDR1 SGHTA and CDR2 FQGTGA. Study observations and caveats: RAG-deficient patients showed markedly lower Shannon entropy and higher Simpson indices than control T-cell subsets. Shorter CDR3s in all patient subsets; >90% Treg-Tconv overlap in Omenn. Sorted Omenn CD25-high CD127-low cells may not be bona fide Tregs.

Generated by immunoSEQ multiplex PCR, the TCRdb table keeps only in-frame clones and is missing some. Seen here are roughly 30,000 clones, roughly 96% observed once, and the top ten hold 0.35% to 0.4%. The same sample was also used in a study of regulatory T cells. That publication notes: Amplification used 52 TRBV primers and 13 TRBJ primers.

The chain recombines TRBV7-3 with TRBJ2-1; 11 bases agree with TRBD2. The sequencing sample was made of CD25- CD4+ T cells sorted from blood. This sequence was found in a human donor in good health. The DNA of the CDR3 is TGTGCCAGCAGCAAGACTAGCGGGACCGCCCATGAGCAGTTCTTC. It is translated as CASSKTSGTAHEQFF.